This record covers a single TCR beta chain. Measured with immunoSEQ multiplex PCR; TCRdb has only the in-frame clones, and not every one. Of around 95,000 clones detected, 92% appear once; the ten largest clones hold less than 2%. This specimen belongs to a study of T cell changes during pregnancy in multiple sclerosis. This TCR was recovered from a female donor with multiple sclerosis, enrolled in a pregnancy study. The starting material was peripheral blood, obtained after pregnancy.

The CDR3 spells CASSRTWGTEQYF. The CDR3 nucleotides read TGTGCCAGCAGCCGGACTTGGGGAACCGAGCAGTACTTC. The chain recombines TRBV7-8 with TRBJ2-7; D may be TRBD2 (5 bases). Trimming pared 5 bases from V and 6 bases from J, leaving 14 bases between. The CDR3 has 13 amino acids. CDR1 is SGHVS and CDR2 is FQNEAQ in the germline V gene. Full variable domain (rest looked up from reference TRBV7-8 and TRBJ2-7): GAGVSQSPRYKVAKRGQDVALRCDPISGHVSLFWYQQALGQGPEFLTYFQNEAQLDKSGLPSDRFFAERPEGSVSTLKIQRTQQEDSAVYLCASSRTWGTEQYFGPGTRLTVT.